This T cell receptor (beta chain) comes out of a study of neurological immune-mediated disorders. Each CDR3 protein gets one entry after TCRdb re-called the 5' RACE reads with MiXCR. In the table there are more than 55,000 distinct CDR3 sequences, roughly 10% of which are singletons. This clonotype was counted ten times or more. Per the germline V gene, CDR1 is KGHSH and CDR2 is LQKENI. The CDR3 consists of 16 residues. V dropped 0 bases and J dropped 4 bases, with 10 bases sitting between them. Time point described: longitudinal time-point 2. This sequence was found in a man younger than 45 in good health. The V and J genes are TRBV18 and TRBJ2-6, with unresolved D. The sample comprised PBMCs. The DNA of the CDR3 is TGTGCCAGCTCACCACCGGAGACAAGGGGGGCCAACGTCCTGACTTTC. It specifies CASSPPETRGANVLTF. Variable domain in full (rest from reference TRBV18 and TRBJ2-6): NAGVMQNPRHLVRRRGQEARLRCSPMKGHSHVYWYRQLPEEGLKFMVYLQKENIIDESGMPKERFSAEFPKEGPSILRIQQVVRGDSAAYFCASSPPETRGANVLTFGAGSRLTVL.